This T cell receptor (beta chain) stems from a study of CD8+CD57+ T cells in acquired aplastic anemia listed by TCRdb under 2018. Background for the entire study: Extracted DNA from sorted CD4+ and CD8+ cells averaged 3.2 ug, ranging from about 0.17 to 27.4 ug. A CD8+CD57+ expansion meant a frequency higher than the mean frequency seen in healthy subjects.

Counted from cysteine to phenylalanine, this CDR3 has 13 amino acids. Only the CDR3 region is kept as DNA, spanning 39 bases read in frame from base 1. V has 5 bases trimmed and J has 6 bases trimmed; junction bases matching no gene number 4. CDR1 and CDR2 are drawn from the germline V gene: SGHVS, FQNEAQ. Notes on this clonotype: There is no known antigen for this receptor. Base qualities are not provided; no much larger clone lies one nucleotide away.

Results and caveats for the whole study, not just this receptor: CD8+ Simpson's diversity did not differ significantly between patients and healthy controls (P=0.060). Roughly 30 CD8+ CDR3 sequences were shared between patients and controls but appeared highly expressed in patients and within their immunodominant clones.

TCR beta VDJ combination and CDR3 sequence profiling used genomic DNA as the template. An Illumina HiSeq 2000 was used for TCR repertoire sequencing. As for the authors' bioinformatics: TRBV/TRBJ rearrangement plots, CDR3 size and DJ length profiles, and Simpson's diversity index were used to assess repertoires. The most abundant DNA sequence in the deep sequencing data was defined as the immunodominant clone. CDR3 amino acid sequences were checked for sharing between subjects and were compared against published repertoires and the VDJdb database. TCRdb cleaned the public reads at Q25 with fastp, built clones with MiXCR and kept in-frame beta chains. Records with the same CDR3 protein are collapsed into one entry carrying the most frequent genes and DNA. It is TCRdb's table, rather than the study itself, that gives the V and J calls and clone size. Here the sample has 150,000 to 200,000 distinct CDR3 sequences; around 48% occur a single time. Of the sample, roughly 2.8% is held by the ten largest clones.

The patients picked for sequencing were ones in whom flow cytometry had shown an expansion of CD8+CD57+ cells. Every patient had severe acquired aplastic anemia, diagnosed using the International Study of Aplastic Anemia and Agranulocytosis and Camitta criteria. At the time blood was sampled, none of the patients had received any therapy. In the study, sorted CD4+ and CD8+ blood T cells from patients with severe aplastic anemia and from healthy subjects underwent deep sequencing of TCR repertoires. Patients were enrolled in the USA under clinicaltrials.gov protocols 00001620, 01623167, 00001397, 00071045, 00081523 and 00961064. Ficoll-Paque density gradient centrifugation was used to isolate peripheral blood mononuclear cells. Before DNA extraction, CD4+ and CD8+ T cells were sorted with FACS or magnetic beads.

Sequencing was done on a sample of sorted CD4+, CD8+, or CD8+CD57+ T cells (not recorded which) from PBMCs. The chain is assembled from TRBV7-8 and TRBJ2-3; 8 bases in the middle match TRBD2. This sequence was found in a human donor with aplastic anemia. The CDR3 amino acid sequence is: CASSARGDDTQYF. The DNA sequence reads TGTGCCAGCAGCGCGCGGGGGGATGATACGCAGTATTTT.